These 26 T cell receptor beta chains originate from one sample sequenced in a study of shared clonotypes between healthy human individuals. Some clones are missing from TCRdb's copy, which holds only in-frame ones; the method was immunoSEQ multiplex PCR. Of about 490,000 clones in the sample, around 79% are singletons; the top ten hold about 12%. Sequenced input: PBMCs. The source of these receptors is a middle-aged woman in good health. Some clones in this sample may be carry-over from other donors' samples.

The chain couples TRBV28 to TRBJ2-3; TRBD2 agrees at 9 bases. The trim removed 3 bases at V and 7 bases at J, leaving 8 bases unmatched. The germline V gene has CDR1 MDHEN and CDR2 SYDVKM. The CDR3 is 15 residues long. The CDR3 coding sequence is TGTGCCAGCAGTTTGTCGATAGCGGGAGTGAATACGCAGTATTTT. Translated: CASSLSIAGVNTQYF.

The V and J genes are TRBV7-3 and TRBJ2-7, with a weak D call TRBD2 (6 bases). CDR1 is SGHTA, CDR2 FQGTGA, per germline. Trimming pared 6 bases from V and 4 bases from J, leaving 13 bases between. CDR3 size: 13 residues. The CDR3 region is CASSLKAGYEQYF. The CDR3 nucleotides read TGTGCCAGCAGTCTAAAGGCGGGGTACGAGCAGTACTTC.

This clone showed up just once. V gene TRBV5-1 combines with J gene TRBJ2-7; D is unresolved. CDR3 length equals 14 residues. The V and J ends lost 2 bases and 0 bases respectively, with 9 bases between them. CDR1 SGHRS and CDR2 YFSETQ come from the germline V gene. The CDR3 DNA is TGCGCCAGCAGCTTCGGCGGACCCTCCTACGAGCAGTACTTC. This translates into CASSFGGPSYEQYF. Based on the CDR3 plus reference TRBV5-1 and TRBJ2-7, the full variable domain is KAGVTQTPRYLIKTRGQQVTLSCSPISGHRSVSWYQQTPGQGLQFLFEYFSETQRNKGNFPGRFSGRQFSNSRSEMNVSTLELGDSALYLCASSFGGPSYEQYFGPGTRLTVT.

The rearrangement uses TRBV7-2 and TRBJ2-7, with D perhaps given as TRBD1 or TRBD2 (5 bases each). Germline V gene lookup returns CDR1 SGHTA and CDR2 FQGNSA. The CDR3 has 14 amino acids. Trimming stripped 4 bases from V and 0 bases from J, with 10 bases between. DNA of the CDR3: TGTGCCAGCAGCTCGGGACGGGTCTCCTACGAGCAGTACTTC. This translates into CASSSGRVSYEQYF.

This rearrangement joins TRBV18 to TRBJ2-3, with D unclear. In germline, CDR1 is KGHSH, CDR2 LQKENI. The length of the CDR3 is 16 residues. V was shortened by 0 bases and J by 0 bases, with 10 bases between the two germline ends. CDR3 coding DNA: TGTGCCAGCTCACCACCCACAGACACGAGCACAGATACGCAGTATTTT. Its translation: CASSPPTDTSTDTQYF. The complete variable domain, with remaining parts taken from reference TRBV18 and TRBJ2-3, reads NAGVMQNPRHLVRRRGQEARLRCSPMKGHSHVYWYRQLPEEGLKFMVYLQKENIIDESGMPKERFSAEFPKEGPSILRIQQVVRGDSAAYFCASSPPTDTSTDTQYFGPGTRLTVL.

The rearrangement uses TRBV15 and TRBJ1-1; 10 bases agree with TRBD1. Germline V gene sequence: CDR1 LNHNV, CDR2 YYDKDF (reference sequence). The CDR3 contains 15 residues. V lost 3 bases and J lost 3; bases outside the gene matches: 4. The CDR3 region is CATSRWDRGDTEAFF. DNA for the CDR3: TGTGCCACCAGCAGGTGGGACAGGGGTGACACTGAAGCTTTCTTT.

V usage is TRBV19 and J usage is TRBJ1-2; maybe TRBD1 (6 bases). This CDR3 is 13 amino acids long. V lost 6 bases to trimming and J lost 8 bases, with 16 bases between them. Germline assignment: CDR1 LNHDA and CDR2 SQIVND (reference sequence). The CDR3 reads CASSQDRSTGYTF. The CDR3 DNA reads TGTGCCAGTAGCCAGGACAGATCAACCGGCTACACCTTC.

This chain uses TRBV4-1 with TRBJ2-1; the match to TRBD2 covers 8 bases. J gave up 7 bases and V 0 bases, and 14 bases lay outside the gene matches. This CDR3 region has 18 residues. CDR1 and CDR2 from the germline V gene are MGHRA and YSYEKL. CDR3 protein: CASSQDSVAGRAGNEQFF. CDR3 bases: TGCGCCAGCAGCCAAGATAGCGTTGCCGGGAGGGCCGGGAATGAGCAGTTCTTC.

The gene calls are TRBV6-4 and TRBJ2-1; no clear D gene. The CDR3 consists of 15 residues. CDR1 is MRHNA and CDR2 is SNTAGT in the germline V gene. V was clipped by 1 base and J by 5 bases, with 12 bases between them. CDR3 loop: CASSDYGQDHNEQFF. In nucleotides, the CDR3 is TGTGCCAGCAGTGACTATGGCCAGGACCACAATGAGCAGTTCTTC.

DNA for the CDR3: TGTGCCAGCAGCCTCCGGGACGAGCGTGGCTACACCTTC. It yields the protein CASSLRDERGYTF. This sequence joins TRBV5-4 and TRBJ1-2; the D gene is possibly TRBD1 (5 bases). CDR3 length: 13 amino acids. Germline V CDR1 and CDR2: SGHNT, YYREEE (reference sequence). Trimming left V 4 bases short and J 7 bases short, with 14 bases between.

The rearrangement links TRBV2 to TRBJ2-7, with TRBD2 matching 11 bases. The CDR3 loop spans 15 amino acids. Trimming removed 3 bases from V and 1 base from J; junction bases left unmatched: 2. CDR1 is SNHLY, CDR2 FYNNEI, per germline. The CDR3 spells CASSEGLAESYEQYF. The CDR3 DNA reads as TGTGCCAGCAGTGAGGGACTAGCGGAGTCCTACGAGCAGTACTTC.

This chain uses TRBV5-4 with TRBJ1-2; D uncertain. The V end was cut by 0 bases, the J end by 5 bases, with 11 bases between. Per the germline V gene, CDR1 is SGHNT and CDR2 is YYREEE (reference sequence). This CDR3 is 14 amino acids long. DNA for the CDR3: TGTGCCAGCAGCTTGGGAGGAAAGGAGTATGGCTACACCTTC. The encoded protein is CASSLGGKEYGYTF.

The V gene is TRBV18, the J gene TRBJ2-3, with 9 bases aligning to TRBD2. The CDR3 covers 15 residues. The V gene's germline CDR1 is KGHSH and CDR2 LQKENI. The V gene end was trimmed by 6 bases and the J gene end by 6 bases; junction bases not matched to a gene: 10. The CDR3 sequence: CASSPTSGGADTQYF. CDR3 bases: TGTGCCAGCTCCCCGACTAGCGGAGGTGCGGATACGCAGTATTTT.

This chain links TRBV5-4 with TRBJ2-2; a weak D match, TRBD1 (5 bases). The ends were cut back, 0 bases at V and 5 bases at J, with 11 bases in the middle. The CDR3 has 15 residues. Per the germline V gene, CDR1 is SGHNT and CDR2 is YYREEE (reference sequence). The CDR3 region is CASSLVQGMTGELFF. The CDR3 DNA reads TGTGCCAGCAGCTTGGTCCAGGGAATGACCGGGGAGCTGTTTTTT.

This clone has just a few counts. Other DNA sequences in this specimen translate into the identical CDR3. This chain joins TRBV18 and TRBJ2-5; D remains unclear. The CDR3 totals 13 residues. V was shortened by 0 bases and J by 1 base, with 3 bases between the two germline ends. Per the germline V gene, CDR1 is KGHSH and CDR2 is LQKENI. The CDR3 loop is CASSPPGQETQYF. The CDR3, as DNA: TGTGCCAGCTCACCACCGGGCCAAGAGACCCAGTACTTC.

The V gene is TRBV4-1, the J gene TRBJ2-3; possibly TRBD2 for D (5 bases). Germline CDR1 is MGHRA and CDR2 is YSYEKL. The CDR3 has 18 residues. V was trimmed by 1 base and J by 1 base, leaving 18 bases between them. The CDR3 spells CASSQGAVYGQGTDTQYF. In nucleotides, the CDR3 is TGCGCCAGCAGCCAAGGAGCGGTTTACGGGCAGGGCACAGATACGCAGTATTTT.

This clone has only one observation. This chain uses TRBV15 with TRBJ1-5, with TRBD1 as a possible D gene (6 bases). From germline, CDR1 is LNHNV and CDR2 YYDKDF (reference sequence). Trimming left V 8 bases short and J 3 bases short, with 11 bases between. This CDR3 has 13 amino acids. The DNA of the CDR3 is TGTGCCACCGCGGGACAAATCAATCAGCCCCAGCATTTT. Its protein is CATAGQINQPQHF.

This clone has a handful of counts. The rearrangement uses TRBV28 and TRBJ1-2; TRBD1 matches at 7 bases. The CDR3 extends over 14 amino acids. J lost 5 bases, V lost 5 bases, and 8 bases had no gene match. The germline V gene has CDR1 MDHEN and CDR2 SYDVKM. This CDR3 is CASSMETGYYGYTF. The CDR3 DNA is TGTGCCAGCAGTATGGAGACAGGGTATTATGGCTACACCTTC.

The rearrangement links TRBV30 to TRBJ2-5; tentatively, D is TRBD2 (6 bases). CDR1 GTSNPN and CDR2 SVGIG come from the germline V gene (reference sequence). The CDR3 is 14 amino acids. V dropped 6 bases and J dropped 1 base, with 15 bases sitting between them. The CDR3 here is CACYISGRQETQYF. CDR3 DNA: TGTGCCTGTTATATTAGCGGACGCCAAGAGACCCAGTACTTC. The entire variable domain, with the rest obtained from reference TRBV30 and TRBJ2-5, is as follows: SQTIHQWPATLVQPVGSPLSLECTVEGTSNPNLYWYRQAAGRGLQLLFYSVGIGQISSEVPQNLSASRPQDRQFILSSKKLLLSDSGFYLCACYISGRQETQYFGPGTRLLVL.

The chain is built from TRBV13 and TRBJ2-7; perhaps TRBD1 as D (6 bases). The V and J ends lost 2 bases and 5 bases respectively, with 10 bases between them. The CDR3 is 13 amino acids. The germline CDR1 and CDR2 sequences are PRHDT and FYEKMQ (reference sequence). The CDR3 sequence is CASSLFRGDEQYF. Written as DNA, the CDR3 is TGTGCCAGCAGCTTATTCAGGGGAGACGAGCAGTACTTC.

V usage is TRBV4-3 and J usage is TRBJ2-7; 7 bases agree with TRBD2. The V segment lost 1 base and the J segment 2 bases; nucleotides outside the gene matches: 17. CDR1 LGHNA and CDR2 YSLEER come from the germline V gene. The CDR3 contains 19 residues. The CDR3 here is CASSQGISQASGGTYEQYF. The CDR3 DNA follows: TGCGCCAGCAGCCAAGGAATAAGCCAGGCTAGCGGTGGCACCTACGAGCAGTACTTC.

This chain links TRBV28 with TRBJ1-2; D not resolved. In germline, CDR1 is MDHEN, CDR2 SYDVKM. This CDR3 region has 14 residues. The germline V and J ends were trimmed by 5 bases and 5 bases, with 15 bases remaining between them. For the CDR3, the DNA is TGTGCCAGCAGTCCGCCGATGGACCTTTATGGCTACACCTTC. As protein: CASSPPMDLYGYTF.

The gene calls are TRBV9 and TRBJ2-1; TRBD2 matches 13 bases. The V gene end was trimmed by 2 bases and the J gene end by 5 bases; junction bases not matched to a gene: 4. The CDR3 runs 16 residues. Germline CDR1 reads SGDLS; CDR2 reads YYNGEE. The CDR3 loop reads CASSVGGLAGNNEQFF. In nucleotides, the CDR3 is TGTGCCAGCAGCGTCGGGGGACTAGCGGGGAACAATGAGCAGTTCTTC.

The rearrangement links TRBV28 to TRBJ2-7, with D maybe TRBD1 (6 bases). CDR3 length equals 14 residues. Germline V lookup: CDR1 MDHEN, CDR2 SYDVKM. The ends were cut back, 8 bases at V and 9 bases at J, with 23 bases in the middle. The CDR3 protein is CASATGTSRRRQYF. The CDR3 nucleotides are TGTGCCAGCGCCACGGGGACATCTAGGAGGAGGCAGTACTTC.

This clone was observed a few times. This chain links TRBV6-5 with TRBJ1-5; D call uncertain. CDR3 size: 13 residues. Trimming took off 6 bases at V and 7 bases at J, with 13 bases between the two ends. From germline, CDR1 is MNHEY and CDR2 SVGAGI. CDR3 nucleotide sequence: TGTGCCAGCAGCCGACGGCCCCGACAGCCCCAGCATTTT. Translation: CASSRRPRQPQHF.

The chain uses TRBV7-6 and TRBJ2-1; 10 nucleotides line up with TRBD2. Germline V lookup: CDR1 SGHVS, CDR2 FNYEAQ. The CDR3 spans 15 residues. V gave up 4 bases and J gave up 6 bases; unmatched junction bases: 6. CDR3 coding DNA: TGTGCCAGCAGCTCTCTAGCGGGAGCCAGCAATGAGCAGTTCTTC. Translating it yields CASSSLAGASNEQFF.